This T cell receptor beta chain was retrieved from a study of blood T cell repertoires in COVID-19. Germline V gene lookup returns CDR1 GTSNPN and CDR2 SVGIG (reference sequence). This CDR3 spans 15 amino acids. The V segment lost 1 base and the J segment 5 bases; nucleotides outside the gene matches: 8. Clones were sequenced by immunoSEQ multiplex PCR, and TCRdb holds only the in-frame ones, with some missing. This sample has under 200,000 clones, with approximately 83% found just once. This receptor was identified in an older woman with acute or convalescent COVID-19. The rearrangement links TRBV30 to TRBJ1-2, with 9 bases identical to TRBD1. Specimen: peripheral blood. CDR3 sequence: CAWSAGQGNRYGYTF. The CDR3 nucleotides are TGTGCCTGGAGTGCGGGACAGGGAAATCGGTATGGCTACACCTTC. The full variable domain, with the rest looked up from reference TRBV30 and TRBJ1-2, is SQTIHQWPATLVQPVGSPLSLECTVEGTSNPNLYWYRQAAGRGLQLLFYSVGIGQISSEVPQNLSASRPQDRQFILSSKKLLLSDSGFYLCAWSAGQGNRYGYTFGSGTRLTVV.